This passage covers 20 T cell receptor beta chains from one sample sequenced in a study of T cell responses to AZD1222 COVID-19 vaccine. Sequencing was performed with immunoSEQ multiplex PCR; in TCRdb, only in-frame clones are kept and a portion is missing. The sample records about 200,000 clones, just over 90% being singletons. Specimen: peripheral blood, collected 28 days after the second AZD1222 dose. The receptors were sampled from an adult who received the AZD1222 COVID-19 vaccine.

This clone was picked up one time. J is TRBJ1-2 and V is TRBV10-3, with a tentative D call TRBD1 (5 bases). Germline V gives CDR1 ENHRY, CDR2 SYGVKD. This CDR3 region has 13 residues. With 7 bases removed from V and 0 bases from J, the gap between germline ends came to 9 bases. Written as DNA, the CDR3 is TGTGCCATCACCGAGACAGCTAACTATGGCTACACCTTC. It encodes CAITETANYGYTF.

The chain is built from TRBV11-1 and TRBJ1-1; D is ambiguous. The CDR3 runs to 15 residues. Germline CDR1 is SGHAT and CDR2 is FQDESV (reference sequence). The V and J ends lost 6 bases and 0 bases respectively, with 14 bases between them. The CDR3 here is CASRRWPFMNTEAFF. The CDR3 bases are TGTGCCAGCAGGCGCTGGCCCTTCATGAACACTGAAGCTTTCTTT.

The chain combines TRBV5-4 with TRBJ1-3; TRBD1 aligns across 7 bases. This CDR3 spans 14 amino acids. J gave up 2 bases and V 7 bases, and 6 bases lay outside the gene matches. Germline lookup yields CDR1 SGHNT and CDR2 YYREEE (reference sequence). Written as DNA, the CDR3 is TGTGCCAGCGGAGGAACAGGGGCTGGAAACACCATATATTTT. Translation gives CASGGTGAGNTIYF.

This sequence joins TRBV2 and TRBJ1-1; 7 bases match TRBD1. The CDR3 consists of 13 residues. V trimming: 7 bases; J trimming: 1 base; junction bases outside the gene matches: 3. The germline V gene has CDR1 SNHLY and CDR2 FYNNEI. The CDR3 spells CASTGQPNTEAFF. CDR3 nucleotides: TGTGCCAGCACGGGACAGCCGAACACTGAAGCTTTCTTT. The full variable domain, rest sourced from reference TRBV2 and TRBJ1-1, is EPEVTQTPSHQVTQMGQEVILRCVPISNHLYFYWYRQILGQKVEFLVSFYNNEISEKSEIFDDQFSVERPDGSNFTLKIRSTKLEDSAMYFCASTGQPNTEAFFGQGTRLTVV.

The CDR3 reads CATSDHIGGDEQFF. DNA of the CDR3: TGTGCCACCAGTGACCATATCGGGGGGGATGAGCAGTTCTTC. V and J are TRBV24-1 and TRBJ2-1; 8 nucleotides align to TRBD2. The CDR3 is 14 residues long. J gave up 8 bases and V 4 bases, and 6 bases lay outside the gene matches. Looked up from germline, CDR1 is KGHDR and CDR2 is SFDVKD.

The V call is TRBV10-1, the J call TRBJ1-6, with D possibly TRBD1 on 5 matching bases. Germline V CDR1 and CDR2: WNHNN, SYGVQD (reference sequence). The CDR3 is made up of 14 amino acids. Trimming pared 5 bases from V and 7 bases from J, leaving 12 bases between. This CDR3 reads CASSQSGTNSPLHF. For the CDR3, the DNA is TGCGCCAGCAGTCAGAGTGGGACGAATTCACCCCTCCACTTT.

The chain is built from TRBV29-1 and TRBJ2-1; TRBD2 agrees at 10 bases. With 7 bases clipped from V and 5 bases from J, the junction kept 17 bases outside the gene matches. This CDR3 comprises 17 residues. Germline lookup yields CDR1 SQVTM and CDR2 ANQGSEA. The CDR3, as DNA: TGCAGCGCCCAAGGGCGGACTAGCGGAAGGGGGCACAATGAGCAGTTCTTC. Protein sequence: CSAQGRTSGRGHNEQFF.

This clone was found once. V is TRBV27 and J is TRBJ1-5; 7 bases fit TRBD1. Germline CDR1 is MNHEY and CDR2 is SMNVEV (reference sequence). V dropped 5 bases and J dropped 0; count of bases not matched to a gene: 19. The CDR3 has 20 residues. The CDR3 loop reads CASSPIPRGGTFDSNQPQHF. The CDR3 nucleotides are TGTGCCAGCAGTCCGATACCCAGGGGGGGGACCTTTGATAGCAATCAGCCCCAGCATTTT.

The chain uses TRBV13 and TRBJ2-1, with D unresolved. V shed 5 bases and J shed 12 bases, with 26 bases lying between them. The CDR3 runs 16 residues. CDR1 and CDR2 from the germline V gene are PRHDT and FYEKMQ (reference sequence). The CDR3 reads CASSPRPRTLMNRQFF. The CDR3 bases are TGTGCCAGCAGCCCTCGACCGAGGACCCTTATGAATCGGCAGTTCTTC.

The chain combines TRBV11-2 with TRBJ1-5; 8 bases map to TRBD1. Germline trimming cut 1 base from V and 8 bases from J; bases unmatched to any gene: 1. The CDR3 sequence is 13 residues long. Germline V CDR1 and CDR2: SGHAT, FQNNGV. This CDR3 reads CASSLGQGKPQHF. As DNA, the CDR3 is TGTGCCAGCAGCTTAGGACAGGGGAAGCCCCAGCATTTT. Supplemented by reference TRBV11-2 and TRBJ1-5, the full variable domain reads EAGVAQSPRYKIIEKRQSVAFWCNPISGHATLYWYQQILGQGPKLLIQFQNNGVVDDSQLPKDRFSAERLKGVDSTLKIQPAKLEDSAVYLCASSLGQGKPQHFGDGTRLSIL.

The genes are TRBV6-5 and TRBJ1-1; 8 bases align to TRBD1. This CDR3 has 14 amino acids. Germline V gene sequence: CDR1 MNHEY, CDR2 SVGAGI. Unmatched junction bases numbered 6, after V lost 2 bases and J lost 7 bases. CDR3 in DNA: TGTGCCAGCAGTTACCAGGGGGCGCTGGGTGAAGCTTTCTTT. Encoded protein: CASSYQGALGEAFF.

This chain connects TRBV6-6 to TRBJ2-4; 10 positions match TRBD1. After removal of 5 bases from V and 1 base from J, the junction contained 11 bases not matched to a gene. The CDR3 length is 18 residues. CDR1 is MNHNY, CDR2 SVGAGI, per germline (reference sequence). This CDR3 reads CASSPHSTGGAAKNIQYF. The CDR3 DNA is TGTGCCAGCAGTCCTCACTCGACAGGGGGCGCCGCCAAAAACATTCAGTACTTC.

This sequence joins TRBV3-1 (or the pseudogene TRBV3-2) and TRBJ1-5; D gene ambiguous. Trimming took 8 bases from V and 5 from J, leaving 10 bases between them. Germline V lookup: CDR1 LGHDT, CDR2 YNNKEL (reference sequence). This CDR3 has 12 amino acids. The CDR3 sequence is CASADRDQPQHF. The CDR3 DNA reads as TGTGCCAGCGCCGATAGGGATCAGCCCCAGCATTTT.

The chain uses TRBV6-5 and TRBJ2-1; tentative D call: TRBD2 (5 bases). Germline V gene lookup returns CDR1 MNHEY and CDR2 SVGAGI. V lost 2 bases and J 10 bases, leaving 15 bases between the germline ends. This CDR3 has 14 amino acids. The CDR3 loop reads CASSYGPSGGEQFF. The CDR3 DNA reads as TGTGCCAGCAGTTACGGTCCGAGCGGCGGCGAGCAGTTCTTC.

In DNA, the CDR3 is TGCGCCAGCAGCTTGGACAGGGATAACACTGAAGCTTTCTTT. Its translation is CASSLDRDNTEAFF. The chain carries TRBV5-1 and TRBJ1-1, with D perhaps TRBD1 (6 bases). CDR1 and CDR2 (germline): SGHRS, YFSETQ. This CDR3 has 14 residues. V shed 0 bases and J shed 2 bases, with 8 bases lying between them.

This chain joins TRBV3-1 (or the pseudogene TRBV3-2) and TRBJ1-6; D gene uncertain. Germline V gene lookup returns CDR1 LGHDT and CDR2 YNNKEL (reference sequence). V dropped 0 bases and J dropped 5 bases, with 8 bases sitting between them. This CDR3 has 15 residues. This CDR3 is CASSQDGTNNSPLHF. In nucleotides, the CDR3 is TGTGCCAGCAGCCAAGACGGCACTAATAATTCACCCCTCCACTTT.

The chain employs TRBV6-6 and TRBJ2-7; TRBD1 agrees at 8 bases. With 0 bases clipped from V and 2 bases from J, the junction kept 3 bases outside the gene matches. The CDR3 has 15 amino acids. Germline CDR1 reads MNHNY; CDR2 reads SVGAGI (reference sequence). The CDR3 DNA follows: TGTGCCAGCAGTTACTCGACAGGGGAGGCCTACGAGCAGTACTTC. Its protein is CASSYSTGEAYEQYF.

The rearrangement links TRBV11-2 to TRBJ1-2; D perhaps matches TRBD1 (6 bases). This CDR3 is built from 13 residues. Germline V lookup: CDR1 SGHAT, CDR2 FQNNGV. V lost 5 bases to trimming and J lost 2 bases, with 9 bases between them. The CDR3 reads CASSPQGNYGYTF. The CDR3 DNA sequence: TGTGCCAGCAGCCCTCAGGGGAACTATGGCTACACCTTC.

The chain is built from TRBV5-4 and TRBJ1-2; 10 bases map to TRBD1. The V segment lost 3 bases and the J segment 7 bases; nucleotides outside the gene matches: 12. This CDR3 region has 16 residues. Germline CDR1 SGHNT, CDR2 YYREEE (reference sequence). The CDR3 nucleotides are TGTGCCAGCAGCTGGGGGGGGACAGGGGAGATAGGTGGCTACACCTTC. Protein: CASSWGGTGEIGGYTF.

The gene calls are TRBV23-1 and TRBJ2-7, with D unclear. TRBV23-1 is an ORF for which the function is uncertain. The CDR3 spans 12 residues. V was pared by 3 bases and J by 6 bases, with 9 bases between. In nucleotides, the CDR3 is TGCGCCAGCAGTCACCGACAAGGCGAGCAGTACTTC. Encoded protein: CASSHRQGEQYF.